The subject of this entry is one T cell receptor (beta chain). The antigen is unknown. Researchers prepared the TCRbeta library using unique molecular identifiers, the study reports. TCRdb recomputed calls from the PCR reads with MiXCR, one row per CDR3 protein. The sample has 250,000 to 300,000 distinct CDR3 sequences, roughly 7.8% seen once. Germline V lookup: CDR1 SGHTS, CDR2 YDEGEE. The CDR3 is 15 residues long. The V end lost 2 bases, the J end lost 6 bases, and 14 bases lay between the germline ends. These data come from a study of T-cell reconstitution after alpha-beta-depleted transplantation in children. Study-wide results and caveats: After one year, T-cell counts and TCRbeta diversity mostly came from new T cells. Approximately two months post-transplant, alpha-beta T cells reportedly originated from several hundred expanded graft clones. Surviving recipient T cells and thymic progenitors accounted for the high day-60 TCRbeta diversity observed in some patients.

Sequencing used peripheral blood, obtained 360 days after TCRalphabeta/CD19-depleted stem cell transplant. V usage is TRBV5-8 and J usage is TRBJ2-2; D may correspond to TRBD1 or TRBD2 (5 bases each). The clonotype originates from a female patient aged 2-10 years who had a stem cell transplant for Fanconi anemia, so the T cells may come from the graft donor. CDR3 in DNA: TGTGCCAGCAGCTTCCGGGACGGCGACGCCGGGGAGCTGTTTTTT. It encodes CASSFRDGDAGELFF. The full variable domain, rest sourced from reference TRBV5-8 and TRBJ2-2, is EAGVTQSPTHLIKTRGQQATLRCSPISGHTSVYWYQQALGLGLQFLLWYDEGEERNRGNFPPRFSGRQFPNYSSELNVNALELEDSALYLCASSFRDGDAGELFFGEGSRLTVL.